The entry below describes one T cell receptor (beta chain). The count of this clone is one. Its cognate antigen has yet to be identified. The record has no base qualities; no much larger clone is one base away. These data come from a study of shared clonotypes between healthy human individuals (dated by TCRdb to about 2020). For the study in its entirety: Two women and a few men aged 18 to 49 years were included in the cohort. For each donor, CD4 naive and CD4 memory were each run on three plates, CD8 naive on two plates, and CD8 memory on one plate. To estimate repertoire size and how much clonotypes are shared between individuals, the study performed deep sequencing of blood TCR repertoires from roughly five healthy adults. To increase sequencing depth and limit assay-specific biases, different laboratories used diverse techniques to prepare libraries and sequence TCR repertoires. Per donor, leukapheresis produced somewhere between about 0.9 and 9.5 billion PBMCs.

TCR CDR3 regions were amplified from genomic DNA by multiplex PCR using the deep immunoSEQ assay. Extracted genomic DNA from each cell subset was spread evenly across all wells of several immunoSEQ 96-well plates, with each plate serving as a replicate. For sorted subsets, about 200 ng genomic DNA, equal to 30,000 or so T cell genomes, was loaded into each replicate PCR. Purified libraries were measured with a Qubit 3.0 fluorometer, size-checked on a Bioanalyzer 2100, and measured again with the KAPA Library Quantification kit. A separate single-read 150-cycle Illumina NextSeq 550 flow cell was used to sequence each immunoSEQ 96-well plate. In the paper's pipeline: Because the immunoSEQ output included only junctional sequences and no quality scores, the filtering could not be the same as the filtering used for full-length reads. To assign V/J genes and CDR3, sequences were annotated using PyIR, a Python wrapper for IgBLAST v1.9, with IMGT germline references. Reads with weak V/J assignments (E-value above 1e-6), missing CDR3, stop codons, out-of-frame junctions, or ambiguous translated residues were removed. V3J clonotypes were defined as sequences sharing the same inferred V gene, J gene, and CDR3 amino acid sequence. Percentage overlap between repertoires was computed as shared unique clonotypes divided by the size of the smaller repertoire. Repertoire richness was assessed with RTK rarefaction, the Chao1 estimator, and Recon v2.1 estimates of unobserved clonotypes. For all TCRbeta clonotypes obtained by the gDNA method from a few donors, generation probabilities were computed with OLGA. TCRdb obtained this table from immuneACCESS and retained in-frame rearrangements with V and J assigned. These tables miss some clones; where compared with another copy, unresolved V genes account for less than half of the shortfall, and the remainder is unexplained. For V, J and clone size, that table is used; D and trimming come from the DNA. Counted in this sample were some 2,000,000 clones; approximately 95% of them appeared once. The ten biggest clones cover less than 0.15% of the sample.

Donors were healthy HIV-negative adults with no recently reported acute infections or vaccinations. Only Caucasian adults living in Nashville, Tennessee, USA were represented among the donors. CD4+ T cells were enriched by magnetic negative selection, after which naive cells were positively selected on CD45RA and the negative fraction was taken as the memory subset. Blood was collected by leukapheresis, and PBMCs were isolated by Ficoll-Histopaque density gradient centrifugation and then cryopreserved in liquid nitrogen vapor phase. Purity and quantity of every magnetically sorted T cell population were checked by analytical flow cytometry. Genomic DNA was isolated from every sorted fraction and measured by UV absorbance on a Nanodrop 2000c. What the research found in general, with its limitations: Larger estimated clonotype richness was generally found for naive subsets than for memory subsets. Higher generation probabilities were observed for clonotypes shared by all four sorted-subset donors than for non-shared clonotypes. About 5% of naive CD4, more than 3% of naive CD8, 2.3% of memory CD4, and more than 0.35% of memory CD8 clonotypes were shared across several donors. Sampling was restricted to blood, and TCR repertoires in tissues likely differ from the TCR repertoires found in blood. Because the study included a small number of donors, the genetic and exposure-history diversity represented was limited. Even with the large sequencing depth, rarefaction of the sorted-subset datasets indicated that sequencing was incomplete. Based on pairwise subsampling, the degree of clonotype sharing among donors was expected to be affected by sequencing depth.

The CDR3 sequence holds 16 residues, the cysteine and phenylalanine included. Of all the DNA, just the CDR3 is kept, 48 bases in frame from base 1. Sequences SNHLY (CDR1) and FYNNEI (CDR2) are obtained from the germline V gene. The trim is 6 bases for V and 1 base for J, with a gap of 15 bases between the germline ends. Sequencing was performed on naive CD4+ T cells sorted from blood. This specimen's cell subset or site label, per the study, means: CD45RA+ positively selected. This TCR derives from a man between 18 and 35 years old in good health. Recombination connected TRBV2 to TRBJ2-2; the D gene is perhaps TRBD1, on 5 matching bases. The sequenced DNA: TGTGCCAGCAGGGTCGGACACCTTCAGAACACCGGGGAGCTGTTTTTT. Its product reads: CASRVGHLQNTGELFF.